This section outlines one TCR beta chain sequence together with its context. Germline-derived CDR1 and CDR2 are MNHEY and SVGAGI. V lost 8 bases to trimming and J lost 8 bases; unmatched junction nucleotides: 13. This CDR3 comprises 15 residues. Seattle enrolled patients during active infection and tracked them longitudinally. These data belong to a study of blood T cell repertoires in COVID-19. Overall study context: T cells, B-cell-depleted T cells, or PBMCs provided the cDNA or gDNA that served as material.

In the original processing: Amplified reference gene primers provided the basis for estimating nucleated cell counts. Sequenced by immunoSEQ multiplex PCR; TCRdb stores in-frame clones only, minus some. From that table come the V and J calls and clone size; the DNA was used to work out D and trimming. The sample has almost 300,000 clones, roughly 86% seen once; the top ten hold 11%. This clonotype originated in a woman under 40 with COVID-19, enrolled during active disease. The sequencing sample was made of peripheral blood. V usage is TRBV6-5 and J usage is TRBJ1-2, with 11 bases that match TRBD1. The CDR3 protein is CASVVLGTGGKGYTF. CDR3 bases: TGTGCCAGCGTGGTCCTAGGGACAGGGGGAAAGGGCTACACCTTC.